These 12 T cell receptor beta chains were all obtained from the same sample, sequenced in a study of T-cell reconstitution after alpha-beta-depleted transplantation in children. Unique molecular identifiers were used in preparing the TCRbeta library. TCRdb re-derived calls from the PCR reads in MiXCR, one entry per CDR3 protein. Among around 400,000 distinct CDR3 sequences listed, 20% were seen once. The source was PBMCs from the stem cell graft donor, collected from the stem cell graft. These receptor sequences come from a human donor who donated a stem cell graft to a child with acute myeloid leukemia.

The J gene is TRBJ1-2, the V gene TRBV27; 8 bases align to TRBD1. Germline loops: CDR1 MNHEY, CDR2 SMNVEV (reference sequence). The V gene end was trimmed by 6 bases and the J gene end by 4 bases; junction bases not matched to a gene: 7. This CDR3 has 14 residues. The CDR3 coding sequence is TGTGCCAGCAGCTCGGGACAGGAGATCTATGGCTACACCTTC. It specifies CASSSGQEIYGYTF.

The rearrangement links TRBV4-3 to TRBJ2-2, with D possibly TRBD2 on 6 matching bases. Germline CDR1 is LGHNA and CDR2 is YSLEER. Trimming pared 3 bases from V and 2 bases from J, leaving 10 bases between. This CDR3 is built from 15 residues. The CDR3 sequence: CASSQDSGNTGELFF. CDR3 coding DNA: TGCGCCAGCAGCCAGGATAGCGGTAACACCGGGGAGCTGTTTTTT.

This chain uses TRBV20-1 with TRBJ2-7, with 7 bases fitting TRBD2. After removal of 5 bases from V and 3 bases from J, the junction contained 4 bases not matched to a gene. The CDR3 has 12 amino acids. In germline, CDR1 is DFQATT, CDR2 SNEGSKA (reference sequence). CDR3 in amino acids: CSAGGGNYEQYF. CDR3 nucleotides: TGCAGTGCTGGGGGAGGGAACTACGAGCAGTACTTC.

This clonotype was observed many times. This rearrangement joins TRBV7-9 to TRBJ2-7; TRBD1 might be the D (6 bases). The V gene's germline CDR1 is SEHNR and CDR2 FQNEAQ (reference sequence). CDR3 length: 14 amino acids. Trimming left V 1 base short and J 0 bases short, with 7 bases between. The CDR3 DNA reads TGTGCCAGCAGCTTAGAGGGGGTCTCCTACGAGCAGTACTTC. Translated, it gives CASSLEGVSYEQYF.

This chain uses TRBV20-1 with TRBJ2-1; 8 nucleotides align to TRBD2. Trimming took 0 bases from V and 0 from J; bases not matched to a gene: 7. The CDR3 is 17 residues long. Germline-derived CDR1 and CDR2 are DFQATT and SNEGSKA (reference sequence). CDR3 coding DNA: TGCAGTGCTAGAGATCAAGCGGGAGCGAGCTCCTACAATGAGCAGTTCTTC. Protein: CSARDQAGASSYNEQFF.

This clonotype was observed many times. The chain employs TRBV9 and TRBJ2-1; D call uncertain. Germline V gene lookup returns CDR1 SGDLS and CDR2 YYNGEE. The CDR3 is 12 amino acids. With 0 bases removed from V and 9 bases from J, the gap between germline ends came to 7 bases. CDR3 region: CASSVEATEQFF. The CDR3 coding sequence is TGTGCCAGCAGCGTAGAGGCGACTGAGCAGTTCTTC.

This clonotype was detected a few times. The V and J genes are TRBV5-1 and TRBJ2-7; 7 bases are a match to TRBD2. The CDR3 length is 16 residues. The ends lost 0 bases at V and 1 base at J; junction bases unmatched: 7. The germline V gene encodes CDR1 SGHRS and CDR2 YFSETQ. CDR3 region: CASSLEGQGGSYEQYF. The CDR3 nucleotides are TGCGCCAGCAGCTTGGAGGGGCAGGGAGGGTCCTACGAGCAGTACTTC.

The CDR3: CASSLGRGASSGNTIYF. The CDR3 DNA reads TGTGCCAGCAGCTTAGGTCGGGGGGCTTCATCTGGAAACACCATATATTTT. The chain uses TRBV7-8 and TRBJ1-3, with D perhaps TRBD1 (6 bases). The CDR3 runs to 17 residues. V shed 1 base and J shed 1 base, with 14 bases lying between them. CDR1 SGHVS and CDR2 FQNEAQ come from the germline V gene.

This clonotype has just a few counts. This chain joins TRBV5-1 and TRBJ1-2; the D is unclear. CDR3 size: 13 residues. Germline V gives CDR1 SGHRS, CDR2 YFSETQ. V shed 2 bases and J shed 1 base, with 6 bases lying between them. CDR3 nucleotide sequence: TGCGCCAGCAGCTTCGGCGGTAACTATGGCTACACCTTC. Its translation is CASSFGGNYGYTF.

The chain carries TRBV20-1 and TRBJ1-1; D might be TRBD1 (6 bases). V lost 5 bases and J 6 bases, leaving 25 bases between the germline ends. Looked up from germline, CDR1 is DFQATT and CDR2 is SNEGSKA (reference sequence). CDR3 length: 16 amino acids. CDR3: CSAGPHGGWGWPEAFF. The CDR3 DNA reads TGCAGTGCTGGACCGCACGGGGGCTGGGGATGGCCTGAAGCTTTCTTT.

This clonotype was counted many times. The rearrangement uses TRBV6-5 and TRBJ1-3; no reliable D call. The CDR3 is 11 amino acids. Trimming removed 5 bases at V and 3 bases at J, with 2 bases between. Germline CDR1 is MNHEY and CDR2 is SVGAGI. The CDR3 nucleotides read TGTGCCAGCAGTGGTGGAAACACCATATATTTT. Its translation: CASSGGNTIYF.

This clonotype was recorded many times. The chain combines TRBV29-1 with TRBJ2-2, with D hard to call. V lost 3 bases to trimming and J lost 2 bases, with 10 bases between them. This CDR3 is built from 14 residues. Germline assignment: CDR1 SQVTM and CDR2 ANQGSEA. CDR3 bases: TGCAGCGTTGAGCTGCCCATTAACACCGGGGAGCTGTTTTTT. This codes for CSVELPINTGELFF.